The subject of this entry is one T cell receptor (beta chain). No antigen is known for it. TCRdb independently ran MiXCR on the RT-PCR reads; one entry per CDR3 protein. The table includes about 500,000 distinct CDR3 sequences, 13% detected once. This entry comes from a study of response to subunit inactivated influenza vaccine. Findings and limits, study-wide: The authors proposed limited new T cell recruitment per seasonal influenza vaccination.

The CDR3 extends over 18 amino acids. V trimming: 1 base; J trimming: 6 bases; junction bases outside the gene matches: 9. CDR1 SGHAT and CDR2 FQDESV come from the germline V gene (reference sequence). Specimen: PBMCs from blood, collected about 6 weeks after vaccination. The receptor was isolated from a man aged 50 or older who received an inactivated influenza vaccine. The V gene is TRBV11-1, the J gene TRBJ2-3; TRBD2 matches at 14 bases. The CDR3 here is CASSLVGTSGGRSDTQYF. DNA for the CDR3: TGTGCCAGCAGCTTAGTGGGGACTAGCGGGGGACGAAGTGATACGCAGTATTTT.